Below are 32 T cell receptor beta chains sequenced from a single sample in a study of beta chain features in type 1 diabetes. Study conclusions and caveats: Among all four CD4+ subsets, Type 1 diabetes patients had TCRB CDR3s that were moderately but significantly shorter.

Which antigens these TCRs recognize remains unknown. Expressed TCRB transcripts were sequenced, since all the RNA that had been isolated was reverse transcribed. The protocol was immunoSEQ multiplex PCR, while the TCRdb copy is restricted to in-frame clones and leaves out a portion. The sample has around 130,000 clones, 15% to 20% seen once. Sequences were obtained from central memory CD4+ T cells from blood. The receptors come from a man aged 25-45 years with type 1 diabetes.

The chain carries TRBV18 and TRBJ2-1, with D perhaps TRBD2 (5 bases). This CDR3 region has 14 residues. Germline-derived CDR1 and CDR2 are KGHSH and LQKENI. The ends were cut back, 2 bases at V and 7 bases at J, with 12 bases in the middle. The CDR3 DNA reads as TGTGCCAGCTCACCAGTAGCTTCGGGGAATGAGCAGTTCTTC. Residues: CASSPVASGNEQFF.

This clone came up a few times. The chain recombines TRBV27 with TRBJ2-5; TRBD1 matches 11 bases. V was pared by 5 bases and J by 4 bases, with 9 bases of the junction left unmatched. The length of the CDR3 is 16 residues. Germline loops: CDR1 MNHEY, CDR2 SMNVEV (reference sequence). The CDR3 DNA is TGTGCCAGCAGTGGTTCCGGGACAGGGGGGCGAGAGACCCAGTACTTC. Encoded protein: CASSGSGTGGRETQYF.

This clone was detected only a few times. The chain carries TRBV7-9 and TRBJ1-3, with D uncertain. Deletions cut 4 bases from V and 0 bases from J, with 4 bases between. The CDR3 has 13 residues. Germline V gene data show CDR1 as SEHNR and CDR2 as FQNEAQ (reference sequence). Written as DNA, the CDR3 is TGTGCCAGCAGCTCGCTCTCTGGAAACACCATATATTTT. Translated: CASSSLSGNTIYF.

This clone was recorded a few times. The rearrangement joins TRBV29-1 to TRBJ2-2; D unresolved. Germline lookup yields CDR1 SQVTM and CDR2 ANQGSEA. The CDR3 loop spans 15 amino acids. V shed 4 bases and J shed 3 bases, with 15 bases lying between them. The CDR3 loop reads CSVGSPGGYTGELFF. The CDR3 DNA reads as TGCAGCGTTGGGTCCCCGGGCGGATACACCGGGGAGCTGTTTTTT.

The chain is built from TRBV14 and TRBJ1-3; D call uncertain. The germline gives CDR1 SGHDN, CDR2 FVKESK. The CDR3 contains 14 residues. Trimming shortened V by 7 bases and J by 0 bases, and 10 bases separated the two germline ends. The CDR3: CASKVASSGNTIYF. CDR3 coding DNA: TGTGCCAGCAAGGTCGCCTCCTCTGGAAACACCATATATTTT.

The table lists this clone with a count of one. V usage is TRBV27 and J usage is TRBJ2-7; D is unclear. The germline gives CDR1 MNHEY, CDR2 SMNVEV (reference sequence). The CDR3 extends over 14 amino acids. Trimming shortened V by 3 bases and J by 0 bases, and 9 bases separated the two germline ends. This CDR3 reads CASSFMGNSYEQYF. The CDR3 nucleotides read TGTGCCAGCAGTTTTATGGGGAACTCCTACGAGCAGTACTTC.

This clone was observed a handful of times. V is TRBV10-3 and J is TRBJ2-7; the match to TRBD1 covers 7 bases. Germline CDR1 and CDR2: ENHRY and SYGVKD. Germline trimming cut 3 bases from V and 1 base from J; bases unmatched to any gene: 9. The CDR3 length is 16 residues. CDR3 sequence (DNA): TGTGCCATCAGTGACTCCAACCGGGACAGATCCTACGAGCAGTACTTC. The encoded protein is CAISDSNRDRSYEQYF.

This chain uses TRBV4-2 with TRBJ2-2; D unresolved. Trimming stripped 0 bases from V and 3 bases from J, with 11 bases between. Germline V gene data show CDR1 as LGHNA and CDR2 as YNFKEQ. The CDR3 has 16 residues. The CDR3: CASSQEENTHTGELFF. CDR3 nucleotides: TGTGCCAGCAGCCAAGAAGAGAACACCCACACCGGGGAGCTGTTTTTT.

The sample holds a few counts of this clone. This chain uses TRBV7-2 with TRBJ2-7; D possibly corresponds to TRBD1 (5 bases). Germline V gene data show CDR1 as SGHTA and CDR2 as FQGNSA. The CDR3 consists of 16 residues. V dropped 5 bases and J dropped 5 bases, with 22 bases sitting between them. CDR3 sequence reads: CASSPRTGAGSNEQYF. The CDR3 bases are TGTGCCAGCAGCCCCCGGACGGGCGCAGGGTCGAACGAGCAGTACTTC.

V usage is TRBV11-2 and J usage is TRBJ2-3; D remains unclear. The V gene's germline CDR1 is SGHAT and CDR2 FQNNGV. V lost 1 base and J lost 5, with 10 bases in between. The CDR3 loop spans 14 amino acids. The chain's CDR3 is CASSLGEVGDTQYF. The CDR3 region has the DNA TGTGCCAGCAGCTTAGGGGAAGTGGGAGATACGCAGTATTTT. Filled out from reference TRBV11-2 and TRBJ2-3, the complete variable domain reads EAGVAQSPRYKIIEKRQSVAFWCNPISGHATLYWYQQILGQGPKLLIQFQNNGVVDDSQLPKDRFSAERLKGVDSTLKIQPAKLEDSAVYLCASSLGEVGDTQYFGPGTRLTVL.

This sequence joins TRBV7-9 and TRBJ1-5, with D perhaps TRBD1 (5 bases). Germline values: CDR1 SEHNR, CDR2 FQNEAQ (reference sequence). The CDR3 sequence is 13 residues long. V lost 8 bases, J lost 4 bases, and 12 bases lay in between. The CDR3: CASRETENQPQHF. In nucleotides, the CDR3 is TGTGCCAGCCGGGAGACAGAGAATCAGCCCCAGCATTTT.

This chain uses TRBV29-1 with TRBJ1-5; 9 bases match TRBD1. CDR3 length equals 17 residues. Germline CDR1 SQVTM, CDR2 ANQGSEA. V dropped 6 bases and J dropped 0; count of bases not matched to a gene: 12. CDR3 nucleotide sequence: TGCAGCGTCCAACAGGGGGCGAGTCCCAGTAGCAATCAGCCCCAGCATTTT. This encodes CSVQQGASPSSNQPQHF.

The rearrangement uses TRBV28 and TRBJ1-5, with 9 bases aligning to TRBD1. V shed 6 bases and J 5 bases; nucleotides not matched to a gene: 5. Germline V gene sequence: CDR1 MDHEN, CDR2 SYDVKM. The CDR3 sequence is 14 residues long. The CDR3 sequence: CASRRDRVYQPQHF. CDR3 coding DNA: TGTGCCAGCAGGCGGGACAGGGTATATCAGCCCCAGCATTTT.

The chain joins TRBV29-1 to TRBJ2-7, with D perhaps TRBD1 (5 bases). CDR3 size: 11 residues. V was cut by 4 bases and J by 5 bases, with 9 bases left in between. Germline V gene data show CDR1 as SQVTM and CDR2 as ANQGSEA. CDR3 loop: CSVGQGDEQYF. The CDR3, as DNA: TGCAGCGTTGGGCAAGGGGACGAGCAGTACTTC.

This sequence joins TRBV5-1 and TRBJ2-1; D unresolved. V was pared by 0 bases and J by 7 bases, with 8 bases between. CDR3 length equals 13 residues. The V gene's germline CDR1 is SGHRS and CDR2 YFSETQ. The CDR3 coding sequence is TGCGCCAGCAGCTTGGTCAGCCGGAATGAGCAGTTCTTC. Translated, it gives CASSLVSRNEQFF.

Only a few counts were recorded for this clone. The V gene is TRBV28, the J gene TRBJ2-3; no clear D gene. Germline V lookup: CDR1 MDHEN, CDR2 SYDVKM. The CDR3 length is 15 residues. V gave up 1 base and J gave up 0 bases, with 8 bases separating them. CDR3 nucleotide sequence: TGTGCCAGCAGTTTATTCGGCAGTAGCACAGATACGCAGTATTTT. Translating gives CASSLFGSSTDTQYF.

This clone occurred a few times. The chain joins TRBV4-3 to TRBJ1-6, with TRBD1 matching over 8 bases. CDR3 size: 19 residues. Germline V CDR1 and CDR2: LGHNA, YSLEER. V was clipped by 0 bases and J by 9 bases; unmatched bases: 16. This chain's CDR3 is CASSQDGREWTGKASPLHF. CDR3 nucleotide sequence: TGCGCCAGCAGCCAAGATGGGAGGGAATGGACAGGGAAAGCTTCACCCCTCCACTTT.

In its sample, this clone was seen a few times. The chain is built from TRBV28 and TRBJ1-2; D gene uncertain. Germline V CDR1 and CDR2: MDHEN, SYDVKM. V dropped 5 bases and J dropped 1 base, with 5 bases sitting between them. This CDR3 has 12 residues. CDR3 nucleotides: TGTGCCAGCAGTCAGAGTAACTATGGCTACACCTTC. It encodes CASSQSNYGYTF.

This chain joins TRBV2 and TRBJ2-7, with a possible D match to TRBD2 (6 bases). Germline CDR1 is SNHLY and CDR2 is FYNNEI. This CDR3 spans 15 amino acids. V was pared by 3 bases and J by 0 bases, with 12 bases between. The CDR3 is CASSDPGRTSYEQYF. The CDR3 coding sequence is TGTGCCAGCAGTGACCCGGGGAGGACCTCCTACGAGCAGTACTTC.

This clone has only a few counts. This chain connects TRBV5-1 to TRBJ2-3; D ambiguous. V lost 3 bases, J lost 3 bases, and 20 bases lay in between. Germline V gives CDR1 SGHRS, CDR2 YFSETQ. This CDR3 is 17 amino acids long. This CDR3 reads CASSYRGTGEGTDTQYF. The CDR3 nucleotides read TGCGCCAGCAGCTATCGAGGTACCGGTGAAGGAACAGATACGCAGTATTTT.

This clone was counted a few times. V usage is TRBV29-1 and J usage is TRBJ2-5; D might be TRBD1 (5 bases). The CDR3 contains 12 residues. Germline loops: CDR1 SQVTM, CDR2 ANQGSEA. The V gene lost 1 base and the J gene lost 5 bases, with 8 bases spanning the gap. CDR3 nucleotides: TGCAGCGTTGAAGTGCCAGGGGAGACCCAGTACTTC. Translation: CSVEVPGETQYF.

This clone came up a few times. The chain recombines TRBV7-2 with TRBJ2-5; 9 positions agree with TRBD1. Per germline, CDR1 SGHTA and CDR2 FQGNSA. After removal of 5 bases from V and 5 bases from J, the junction contained 6 bases not matched to a gene. The CDR3 has 14 residues. CDR3 nucleotides: TGTGCCAGCAGCACACAGGGGGCTGTGGAGACCCAGTACTTC. Protein product: CASSTQGAVETQYF.

The rearrangement joins TRBV4-1 to TRBJ2-5; 13 bases are shared with TRBD2. V gave up 4 bases and J gave up 3 bases; unmatched junction bases: 2. The CDR3 loop spans 15 amino acids. CDR1 is MGHRA and CDR2 is YSYEKL in the germline V gene. Here the CDR3 DNA reads TGCGCCAGCAGCCTTGGACTAGCGGGGGAAGAGACCCAGTACTTC. Residues: CASSLGLAGEETQYF.

This clone was counted between two and nine times. The rearrangement uses TRBV6-5 and TRBJ2-6; D not resolved. The CDR3 is made up of 14 amino acids. Germline CDR1 is MNHEY and CDR2 is SVGAGI. Trimming left V 5 bases short and J 2 bases short, with 7 bases between. CDR3 loop: CASSPNTGANVLTF. Written as DNA, the CDR3 is TGTGCCAGCAGTCCAAATACTGGGGCCAACGTCCTGACTTTC.

V usage is TRBV19 and J usage is TRBJ2-7, with 9 bases that match TRBD2. The junction had 1 base not matched to a gene; V was cut back by 1 base and J by 3 bases. Per the germline V gene, CDR1 is LNHDA and CDR2 is SQIVND (reference sequence). This CDR3 contains 14 residues. In DNA, the CDR3 is TGTGCCAGTAGTATAGCAGCGGGGGGCTACGAGCAGTACTTC. It is translated as CASSIAAGGYEQYF. Variable domain in full (rest from reference TRBV19 and TRBJ2-7): DGGITQSPKYLFRKEGQNVTLSCEQNLNHDAMYWYRQDPGQGLRLIYYSQIVNDFQKGDIAEGYSVSREKKESFPLTVTSAQKNPTAFYLCASSIAAGGYEQYFGPGTRLTVT.

The chain carries TRBV2 and TRBJ1-6, with a possible D match to TRBD1 (5 bases). CDR3 length: 13 amino acids. V lost 5 bases to trimming and J lost 4 bases, with 6 bases between them. Looked up from germline, CDR1 is SNHLY and CDR2 is FYNNEI. Here the CDR3 DNA reads TGTGCCAGCAGTACAGGATATAATTCACCCCTCCACTTT. Its translation: CASSTGYNSPLHF.

Comment on this clone: Being one base from a much bigger clone, this may be a read error. The V gene is TRBV6-4, the J gene TRBJ1-2; 8 bases fit TRBD1. J lost 7 bases, V lost 5 bases, and 3 bases had no gene match. In germline, CDR1 is MRHNA, CDR2 SNTAGT. The CDR3 is 12 residues long. The CDR3 coding sequence is TGTGCCAGCAGTCAAGGACAGGGTGGCTACACCTTC. This translates into CASSQGQGGYTF.

This clone occurred once. J is TRBJ1-2 and V is TRBV18; 7 nucleotides match TRBD1. The CDR3 loop spans 14 amino acids. V lost 6 bases and J lost 7; bases outside the gene matches: 11. The germline gives CDR1 KGHSH, CDR2 LQKENI. The CDR3 here is CASSPTGSSRGYTF. The CDR3 coding sequence is TGTGCCAGCTCCCCGACAGGGAGTTCTCGTGGCTACACCTTC.

CDR3 nucleotides: TGTGCCAGCAGCCAAGATGGGGGGCCCACAGATACGCAGTATTTT. It encodes CASSQDGGPTDTQYF. This chain joins TRBV7-9 and TRBJ2-3, with D perhaps assigned TRBD1 or TRBD2 (6 bases each). V was cut by 5 bases and J by 2 bases, with 14 bases left in between. The CDR3 extends over 15 amino acids. CDR1 is SEHNR and CDR2 is FQNEAQ in the germline V gene (reference sequence).

Turning to this clone: It differs at one base from a far larger clone, so likely a read error. V usage is TRBV5-4 and J usage is TRBJ2-5; D remains unclear. Germline CDR1 reads SGHNT; CDR2 reads YYREEE (reference sequence). V was shortened by 2 bases and J by 5 bases, with 4 bases between the two germline ends. The CDR3 has 11 amino acids. As DNA, the CDR3 is TGTGCCAGCAGCTTCGGGGAGACCCAGTACTTC. Its translation is CASSFGETQYF.

The gene calls are TRBV18 and TRBJ1-2; TRBD1 matches 7 bases. The CDR3 has 13 amino acids. Germline V lookup: CDR1 KGHSH, CDR2 LQKENI. Losses at the gene ends were 3 bases for V and 5 bases for J; bases not matched to a gene: 3. CDR3 DNA sequence: TGTGCCAGCTCACCGACAGGGCCGTATGGCTACACCTTC. Translation: CASSPTGPYGYTF.

This clone was found a few times. The chain is built from TRBV4-1 and TRBJ2-3; a weak D match, TRBD2 (6 bases). V dropped 0 bases and J dropped 1 base, with 14 bases sitting between them. CDR1 MGHRA and CDR2 YSYEKL come from the germline V gene. This CDR3 has 17 residues. The CDR3 reads CASSQDGGSGRTDTQYF. The CDR3 DNA reads as TGCGCCAGCAGCCAAGATGGCGGTAGCGGCCGCACAGATACGCAGTATTTT.